This T cell receptor beta chain was sequenced for a study of T cell changes during pregnancy in multiple sclerosis. This CDR3 region has 15 residues. Per the germline V gene, CDR1 is MNHNY and CDR2 is SVGAGI (reference sequence). V gave up 1 base and J gave up 7 bases; unmatched junction bases: 4. The protocol was immunoSEQ multiplex PCR, while the TCRdb copy is restricted to in-frame clones and leaves out a portion. The sample contains 60,000 to 75,000 clones, about nine tenths of which appear only once. The clonotype comes from a female donor with multiple sclerosis, enrolled in a pregnancy study. The chain is built from TRBV6-6 and TRBJ1-5, with 10 bases fitting TRBD1. The material was peripheral blood, obtained in the third trimester of pregnancy. Written as DNA, the CDR3 is TGTGCCAGCAGTTACTTGACAGGGGGCGACCAGCCCCAGCATTTT. It codes for CASSYLTGGDQPQHF.